Below, one T cell receptor beta chain is given with its context. Its antigen is currently unknown. In TCRdb, the 5' RACE reads were re-called with MiXCR into one record per CDR3 protein. The table has hundreds of thousands of distinct CDR3 sequences, around 6.6% seen once. The data originate from a study of identical twins. Study findings and constraints: Partly confounded zero-insertion analyses could result from invariant MAIT and iNKT cells.

Among all donors, each was a healthy Caucasian. The V segment lost 3 bases and the J segment 6 bases; nucleotides outside the gene matches: 5. This CDR3 is 13 amino acids long. CDR1 is DFQATT, CDR2 SNEGSKA, per germline (reference sequence). This same sample was also taken into another study, of yellow fever vaccine responses in identical twins. According to that study: Reportedly, twins showed a vaccine T cell response that looked partly convergent and partly personalized.

This rearrangement joins TRBV20-1 to TRBJ1-5; 7 bases align to TRBD1. Sequencing used memory (CD45RO+) T cells sorted from blood. The sequence derives from a young woman in good health. The DNA for the CDR3 is TGCAGTGCTAGCGACAGGGACCCTCAGCCCCAGCATTTT. Encoded protein: CSASDRDPQPQHF.